This TCR beta chain was documented in a study of persistence of HIV-infected CD4 T cells. Stimulation used 10 ug/mL lysate from CMV-infected fibroblasts. CD40L-negative CD69-negative CD45RO-high memory CD4+ T cells were sorted as populations depleted of antigen-responding cells. The immunoSEQ assay was version 4, run in survey mode. TCRdb's table, derived via immunoSEQ multiplex PCR, lists solely in-frame clones and lacks some. The table records around 28,000 clones, approximately 80% of them present only once. The germline gives CDR1 MNHNY, CDR2 SVGAGI (reference sequence). With 5 bases removed from V and 3 bases from J, the gap between germline ends came to 4 bases. The CDR3 consists of 12 residues. As to this clone: The target antigen is unknown.

The sample was CD4+ T cells sorted from PBMCs after approximately 19-hour stimulation, taken from a patient who received antiretroviral therapy. The sequence was obtained from an adult woman with HIV who was CMV-seropositive. The chain joins TRBV6-6 to TRBJ2-2; D is undetermined. DNA of the CDR3: TGTGCCAGCAGTGGCCACACCGGGGAGCTGTTTTTT. As protein: CASSGHTGELFF.